This T cell receptor (beta chain) was profiled in a study of cytomegalovirus exposure and HLA in healthy donors (dated by TCRdb to the late 2010s). About the study as a whole: According to an earlier analysis of 587 of the donors, 200 million or so T cells yielded 117 million unique TCR beta sequences and roughly 280 Gb of sequence data. HLA typing included class I and class II loci at four-digit resolution. On average, approximately 250,000 unique TCR beta nucleotide sequences were sequenced per donor among 398 genotyped donors of the cohort, with roughly 18% of those sequences being non-productive. Along with the roughly 700-subject first cohort, a separate validation cohort of over 90 different subjects was used. In a later genetic analysis, genome-wide SNP genotypes for about three fifths of the 666 donors were used, and that subset was treated as a discovery cohort. The study was designed to test whether signatures of past pathogen exposure could be identified by cataloging public T cell receptors. To study patterns of TCR occurrence, a later analysis re-analyzed previously published TCR beta repertoires from around 660 donors and added high-resolution HLA genotyping. Donor age, sex, ethnicity and CMV serostatus were compiled alongside the repertoire data. All discovery cohort repertoires had been generated on a single sequencing platform. The study used immunosequencing to profile the T cell repertoires of approximately 690 subjects and linked those repertoires to cytomegalovirus serostatus. About 280 gigabases of sequencing data and 78 million or so unique TCR sequences were included in an early release covering under 650 HLA-typed donors. Rather than drawing on any new phenotypic data, the later analysis identified candidate immune exposures from TCR beta sequences and the way those sequences occurred across donors. Typing coverage varied by locus: roughly 620-640 donors for A, B, C, DRB1 and DQB1; around 560 for DQA1; around 570 for DPA1; more than 450 for DPB1. In an earlier analysis of 587 of the donors, high-throughput TCR beta sequencing was used to judge whether each TCR beta V gene segment behaved as functional or pseudogenic. Of the 398 genotyped donors, less than 90% were placed in the genetic ancestry cluster associated with self-reported Caucasian donors. A few DR-DQ haplotypes were handled as single units for association and clustering because linkage in the cohort was strong. To predict cytomegalovirus infection status, the study combined high-throughput TCR immunosequencing, statistical association of individual TCRs with disease status, and machine learning. Overall results and qualifications from the work: Because HLA typing was missing for some donors at each locus, association tests included only the typed subset. A further reported finding was that TCR beta sequences accurately predicted the HLA-A and HLA-B alleles for most subjects in the first cohort. In vitro tests confirmed that a few of the cytomegalovirus-associated TCR beta chains recognize cytomegalovirus antigens. Assigning TCR associations to individual alleles was difficult when HLA alleles, especially DR and DQ, strongly co-occurred. A cluster of highly shared sequence variants was judged likely to represent a technical artifact of the sequencing pipeline. According to the authors, the approach could potentially be generalized to other disease states and immunological phenotypes. In a later analysis, several top co-occurrence clusters were reported to appear linked to parvovirus B19, influenza, CMV and Epstein-Barr virus. Most CMV-associated TCR beta chains appeared to be HLA-restricted in a later analysis, and the HLA associations seemed to be driven largely by CMV exposure. In a later analysis, HLA-associated TCR beta chains were found to be more clonally expanded and to have lower generation probabilities than equally common non-associated chains. Compared with the roughly 600-donor mean, donors in an Asian-associated ancestry cluster had fewer N-insertions in productive TCRs, according to a later genetic analysis. The study gave a list of more than 150 TCR beta chains associated with cytomegalovirus. The classifier was reported to diagnose cytomegalovirus status with high specificity and sensitivity in both the original cohort and the validation cohort. Correlated functional status among segregating V segments might be attributable to linkage disequilibrium, but an unknown experimental factor could not be ruled out. In this cohort, only TCR beta chains were sequenced, and detectable features were limited by the absence of alpha or paired-chain data. In a later analysis, 15,000 to 20,000 TCR beta sequences were associated with specific HLA alleles at a false discovery rate of 0.05. CMV serostatus was the only immune exposure information available for the cohort. A later genetic analysis associated a missense DCLRE1C variant with V-gene and J-gene trimming of TCR beta chains, and an independent cohort replicated the association. Some IMGT-functional V segments, including TRBV6-2 and TRBV6-3, could not be told apart with the 87-base-pair reads, so those segments were excluded. Presence/absence analyses assumed roughly uniform sequencing depth across donors, an assumption that may not hold. The earlier analysis of almost 600 of the donors excluded some 16 rarely observed V segments, including chromosome 9 orphons, because counts were too low. Most TCR sequences were seen in very few donors, while some public TCRs were found in many individuals. In a later analysis, the rate of TCR association differed among HLA loci, with DRB1 alleles having the most associated TCRs and HLA-C alleles having the fewest. Broadly in line with IMGT annotations, most TCR beta V segments showed up in productive rearrangements about 87% or about 30% of the time in an earlier analysis of 450 to 600 of the donors.

In total, approximately 690 healthy bone marrow donors made up the cohort. All cohort members were sampled while nominally healthy, although unrecorded immune exposures were likely present. The donor tested CMV seronegative, placing the donor among the roughly 340 seronegative members of the cohort. A peripheral blood sample was collected from each donor, and TCR beta sequencing was performed on peripheral blood mononuclear cells. Genomic DNA extraction from the blood cell samples was performed with the Qiagen DNeasy Blood Extraction Kit. The library was prepared using the immunoSEQ multiplex PCR assay. The multiplex PCR relied on a mix of 60 forward primers for TCR Vbeta segments and 13 reverse primers for TCR Jbeta segments. The CDR3 region of rearranged TCR beta genes was amplified from genomic DNA by a multiplex PCR assay. The amplified TCR beta libraries were sequenced on the Illumina HiSeq System as 87-base-pair reads. Regarding the original processing steps: In a later analysis, about 80 million unique TCR beta chains were counted across the 666 repertoires, and around 10 million of these chains were shared by at least two donors. To remove PCR and sequencing errors, raw reads were error-corrected and collapsed into unique sequences using a nearest-neighbor algorithm that merged closely related sequences. To assign V, D and J gene segments, CDR3 sequences were aligned to IMGT reference sequences. Each retained sequence needed at least a six-nucleotide match to both a V gene segment and a J gene segment. Rearrangements were called productive when the CDR3 lacked stop codons and stayed in frame with V and J; all others were non-productive. CDR3 was defined according to IMGT convention as the region running from the second conserved V-encoded cysteine to the conserved J-encoded phenylalanine. In an earlier analysis of approximately 500 of the donors, sequences lacking an unambiguous match to a single V gene segment were excluded. In an earlier analysis of some 590 of the donors, V segments were called functional above 56.7% productive rearrangements and were called segregating when the between-donor standard deviation exceeded 5%. To diagnose cytomegalovirus status from the catalog of TCR beta chain sequences, a statistical classification framework was built. In a later analysis, TCR nucleotide sequences were compared against IMGT/GENE-DB human TR gene sequences so that V and J genes could be assigned. In a later analysis, CDR3 sequences and most-parsimonious VDJ recombination scenarios were assigned using the TCRdist pipeline. In a later analysis, every TCR beta chain was defined by the combination of its CDR3 amino acid sequence and its V-gene family, and reads without a unique V-gene family were dropped. In a later analysis, fewer than 600 highly shared, low-generation-probability nucleotide sequences were removed to address suspected cross-contamination and a sequencing artifact. In a later analysis, a clonal expansion index was calculated for each public chain from normalized within-repertoire ranks of inferred template counts. In a later analysis, generation probabilities were computed using a VDJ recombination model fitted to out-of-frame rearrangements, and the results were checked against IGoR. In a later analysis, hypergeometric tests were used to score TCR-TCR, TCR-HLA and TCR-CMV co-occurrence, with a repertoire-size bias correction applied to TCR pairs. False discovery rates were estimated in a later analysis by permuting HLA or CMV assignments 20 times. In a later analysis, co-occurring TCRs were grouped using DBSCAN, and TCRdist sequence similarity was added for clustering within HLA-allele-positive subsets. Co-occurrence clustering excluded repertoires with fewer than 30,000 or more than 120,000 public chains, plus five with anomalous nucleotide sharing. In its TCRdb copy, this immuneACCESS table keeps in-frame sequences only and misses some clones. Where compared with another copy, unresolved V genes explain less than half of these, and the others have no known cause. V and J calls and clone size come straight from that table; D and trimming were deduced from the DNA. For this sample there are approximately 150,000 clones; around 82% appear just once. Under 1.1% of the sample rests with the top ten.

Comment on this clone: No cognate antigen has been identified for it. The sample holds no much larger clone one base away, and base qualities are not on file.

From the cysteine up to the phenylalanine, the CDR3 has a length of 14 residues. Just the 42-base CDR3 DNA is kept, in frame starting at base 1. V gives up 5 bases and J gives up 7 bases, and the segment between their germline ends measures 15 bases. According to the germline V gene (reference sequence), CDR1 reads MNHEY and CDR2 reads SMNVEV. The sequenced sample was PBMCs. Here the chain combines TRBV27 and TRBJ1-5; a confident D gene designation cannot be given. This sequence was found in a man younger than 40 in good health and CMV-seronegative. The sequenced DNA is TGTGCCAGCAGTCCCGATGCACGAGGCCAGCCCCAGCATTTT. Its translation reads: CASSPDARGQPQHF.